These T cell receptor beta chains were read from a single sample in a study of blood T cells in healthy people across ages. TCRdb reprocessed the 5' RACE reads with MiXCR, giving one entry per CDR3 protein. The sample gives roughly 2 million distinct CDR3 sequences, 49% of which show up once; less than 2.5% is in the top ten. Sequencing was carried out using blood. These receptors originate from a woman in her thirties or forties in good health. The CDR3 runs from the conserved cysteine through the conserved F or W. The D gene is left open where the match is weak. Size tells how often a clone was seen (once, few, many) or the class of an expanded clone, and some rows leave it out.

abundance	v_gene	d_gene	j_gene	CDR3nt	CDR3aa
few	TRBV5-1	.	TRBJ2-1	TGCGCCAGCAGCTTATCTGGGTTGGGGCCTGACAATGAGCAGTTCTTC	CASSLSGLGPDNEQFF
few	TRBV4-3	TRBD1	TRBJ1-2	TGCGCCAGCAGCCAAGATCCCCGGGACAGGGGGCCCTATGGCTACACCTTC	CASSQDPRDRGPYGYTF
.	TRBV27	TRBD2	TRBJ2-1	TGTGCCAGCAGTTCACGGCCTAGCGGGGGGGCGGCCTACAATGAGCAGTTCTTC	CASSSRPSGGAAYNEQFF
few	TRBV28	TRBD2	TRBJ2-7	TGTGCCGCTGCCGGGGGGGACGAGCAGTACTTC	CAAAGGDEQYF
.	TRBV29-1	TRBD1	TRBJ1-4	TGCAGCGGCGGCCAGGGGGCGCGGGAAAAACTGTTTTTT	CSGGQGAREKLFF
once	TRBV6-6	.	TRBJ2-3	TGTGCCAGCAGTCCGGGGCGGGGAGGAAACACAGATACGCAGTATTTT	CASSPGRGGNTDTQYF
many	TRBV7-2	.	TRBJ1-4	TGTGCCAGCAGCTTAGGAGGGTCGACTGAAAAACTGTTTTTT	CASSLGGSTEKLFF
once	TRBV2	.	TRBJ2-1	TGTGCCAGCAGTCCTGGTTGGGTGGATGAGCAGTTCTTC	CASSPGWVDEQFF
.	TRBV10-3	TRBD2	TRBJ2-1	TGTGCCACCCACGAACTAGCGGGGATGGAGCAGTTCTTC	CATHELAGMEQFF
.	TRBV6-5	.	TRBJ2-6	TGTGCCAGCAGTTCGATCGGACGGGGAGCATCTGGGGCCAACGTCCTGACTTTC	CASSSIGRGASGANVLTF
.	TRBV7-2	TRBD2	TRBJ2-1	TGTGCCAGCAGCTCCGCCGGGACTAGCTACCACAATGAGCAGTTCTTC	CASSSAGTSYHNEQFF
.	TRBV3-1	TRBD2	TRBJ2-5	TGTGCCAGCAGCCAAGAAAAAGCGGGACGTTATGGGGAGACCCAGTACTTC	CASSQEKAGRYGETQYF
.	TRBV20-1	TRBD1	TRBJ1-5	TGCAGTGCTCAGGACAGGGGGCGGCCCCAGCATTTT	CSAQDRGRPQHF
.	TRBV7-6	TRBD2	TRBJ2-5	TGTGCCAGCAGTCAAAGCGGGGAGGGAGAGACCCAGTACTTC	CASSQSGEGETQYF
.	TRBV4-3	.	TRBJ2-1	TGCGCCAGCAGCCAGACTACCGCGACCAATGAGCAGTTCTTC	CASSQTTATNEQFF
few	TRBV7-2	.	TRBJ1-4	TGTGCCAGCAGCTTAGCGTTATCCGAAAAACTGTTTTTT	CASSLALSEKLFF
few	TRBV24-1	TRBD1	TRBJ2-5	TGTGCCACCAGTGATGTAGGACAGGGGTATGGGGAGACCCAGTACTTC	CATSDVGQGYGETQYF
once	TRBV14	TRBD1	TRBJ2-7	TGTGCCAGCCGGGACAGGAACGAGCAGTACTTC	CASRDRNEQYF
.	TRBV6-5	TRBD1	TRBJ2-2	TGTGCCAGCAGTTACTCGGGCAGGGGGCACACCGGGGAGCGGTTTTTT	CASSYSGRGHTGERFF
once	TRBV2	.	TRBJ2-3	TGTGCCAGCGTATGGGCGACTAGCACAGATACGCAGTATTTT	CASVWATSTDTQYF
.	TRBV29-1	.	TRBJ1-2	TGCAGCGTCCAAGTCAGGGACACCTATGGCTACACCTTC	CSVQVRDTYGYTF
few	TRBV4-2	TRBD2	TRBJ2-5	TGTGCCAGCAGCCCTCGTATAGCGGGAGCCCAAGAGACCCAGTACTTC	CASSPRIAGAQETQYF
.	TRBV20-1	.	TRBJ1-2	TGCAGTGCTAGAGATGAGGGCCCGCTCGACTATGGCTACACCTTC	CSARDEGPLDYGYTF
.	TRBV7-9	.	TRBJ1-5	TGTGCCAGCAGCTTGGGGGAGTCCAGCAATCAGCCCCAGCATTTT	CASSLGESSNQPQHF
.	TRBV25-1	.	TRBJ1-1	TGTGCCAGCAGGAGTCCAATCACTGAAGCTTTCTTT	CASRSPITEAFF
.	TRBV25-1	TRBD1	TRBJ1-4	TGTGCCAGCAGGGGGACAGTGGAAAAACTGTTTTTT	CASRGTVEKLFF
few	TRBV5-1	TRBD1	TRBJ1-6	TGCGCCAGCAGCTTGGGCCGGGACAGGGGATCCAATTCACCCCTCCACTTT	CASSLGRDRGSNSPLHF
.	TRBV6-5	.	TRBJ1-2	TGTGCCAGCAGTTACTCGATTGTCGGTGTTGTCAGGCCCCGGCTACTAGAGGATGGCTACACCTTC	CASSYSIVGVVRPRLLEDGYTF
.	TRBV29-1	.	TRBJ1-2	TGCAGCGTTGAAGACCCCAAAGGCTACACCTTC	CSVEDPKGYTF
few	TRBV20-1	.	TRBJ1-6	TGCAGTGCTAGAGGGCGGGGGAACAGGAATTCACCCCTCCACTTT	CSARGRGNRNSPLHF
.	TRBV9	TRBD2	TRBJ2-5	TGTGCCAGCAGCGTAGATCCTAGCGGGGGACAAGAGACCCAGTACTTC	CASSVDPSGGQETQYF
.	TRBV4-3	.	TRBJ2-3	TGCGCCAGCAGCCAGGCACCCACCACAGGGGATACGCAGTATTTT	CASSQAPTTGDTQYF
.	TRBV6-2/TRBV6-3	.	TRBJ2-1	TGTGCCAGCAGTCCGAGCGGGCGGCCCGGGTCCTACACTGAGCAGTTCTTC	CASSPSGRPGSYTEQFF